This T cell receptor (beta chain) was sequenced during a study of blood T cell repertoires in COVID-19. Patients from Seattle were sampled longitudinally, starting during active infection. Trimming pared 8 bases from V and 4 bases from J, leaving 14 bases between. Germline CDR1 reads GTSNPN; CDR2 reads SVGIG (reference sequence). This CDR3 comprises 12 residues. The table came from immunoSEQ multiplex PCR; TCRdb's copy has only in-frame clones and leaves some out. The sample includes 50,000 to 65,000 clones, roughly 90% of them seen just once. This TCR derives from a woman aged 80 or over with COVID-19, enrolled during active disease. The sample comprised peripheral blood. V and J are TRBV30 and TRBJ1-2, with D possibly TRBD1 on 5 matching bases. DNA of the CDR3: TGTGCCCTCGAACGGGGGGGCTATGGCTACACCTTC. Its protein is CALERGGYGYTF.